Following are 19 T cell receptor beta chains from one sample sequenced in a study of radiotherapy plus CTLA-4 blockade in lung cancer. The repertoire was sequenced with immunoSEQ multiplex PCR; TCRdb's copy has only in-frame clones and lacks some. The sample has tens of thousands of clones, around three quarters seen once; the top ten hold about 10%. The sequences come from peripheral blood, collected from a patient treated with radiotherapy plus ipilimumab. The receptor set was obtained from a human donor with non-small cell lung cancer who had a complete response to radiotherapy plus ipilimumab.

V usage is TRBV15 and J usage is TRBJ2-2; TRBD1 is a possible D gene (5 bases). Germline values: CDR1 LNHNV, CDR2 YYDKDF (reference sequence). This CDR3 comprises 16 residues. Trimming removed 3 bases from V and 7 bases from J, with 18 bases in between. The CDR3 DNA follows: TGTGCCACCAGCAGGGGCGTCTCAGGGTTGGGCGGGGAGCTGTTTTTT. Translated: CATSRGVSGLGGELFF.

The chain carries TRBV10-1 and TRBJ2-5; D possibly corresponds to TRBD2 (6 bases). Between the trimmed V and J ends, which lost 3 bases and 1 base, there was a span of 9 bases. There are 14 residues in the CDR3. CDR1 is WNHNN, CDR2 SYGVQD, per germline (reference sequence). The CDR3: CASSDRRGQETQYF. CDR3 nucleotides: TGCGCCAGCAGTGATCGGCGGGGCCAAGAGACCCAGTACTTC.

The chain links TRBV6-6 to TRBJ1-4; D is unresolved. The germline V gene encodes CDR1 MNHNY and CDR2 SVGAGI (reference sequence). Trimming stripped 5 bases from V and 12 bases from J, with 19 bases between. The CDR3 contains 14 residues. CDR3 protein: CASSRRVKGEELFF. The CDR3 DNA sequence: TGTGCCAGCAGTCGCCGAGTAAAGGGTGAGGAACTGTTTTTT.

V is TRBV29-1 and J is TRBJ1-2; TRBD1 matches 9 bases. Germline CDR1 and CDR2: SQVTM and ANQGSEA. This CDR3 has 13 amino acids. V lost 4 bases and J lost 3; bases outside the gene matches: 3. CDR3 residues: CSVGQGGDYGYTF. As DNA, the CDR3 is TGCAGCGTTGGACAGGGGGGGGACTATGGCTACACCTTC.

The chain carries TRBV27 and TRBJ2-2; tentatively, D is TRBD2 (5 bases). The V gene's germline CDR1 is MNHEY and CDR2 SMNVEV (reference sequence). The CDR3 runs 13 residues. Deletions cut 6 bases from V and 5 bases from J, with 10 bases between. CDR3 coding DNA: TGTGCCAGCAGGACCTCGGGGACCGGGGAGCTGTTTTTT. Protein sequence: CASRTSGTGELFF.

This rearrangement joins TRBV19 to TRBJ1-5; 7 bases map to TRBD1. The germline gives CDR1 LNHDA, CDR2 SQIVND (reference sequence). The CDR3 is made up of 16 amino acids. V gave up 0 bases and J gave up 3 bases; unmatched junction bases: 5. CDR3 coding DNA: TGTGCCAGTAGTATAGATCCCGGGACAGACAATCAGCCCCAGCATTTT. This sequence encodes CASSIDPGTDNQPQHF.

This clone was seen only a few times. The rearrangement joins TRBV13 to TRBJ2-2; 7 bases are a match to TRBD1. The V gene end was trimmed by 4 bases and the J gene end by 5 bases; junction bases not matched to a gene: 7. This CDR3 has 15 residues. Germline loops: CDR1 PRHDT, CDR2 FYEKMQ (reference sequence). CDR3 coding DNA: TGTGCCAGCAGCTCAAAAACAGGGGCGACCGGGGAGCTGTTTTTT. Its protein is CASSSKTGATGELFF.

The chain links TRBV27 to TRBJ2-2; 12 nucleotides line up with TRBD1. Germline assignment: CDR1 MNHEY and CDR2 SMNVEV (reference sequence). Trimming took 6 bases from V and 5 from J; bases not matched to a gene: 13. This CDR3 has 18 amino acids. CDR3 sequence: CASSPSPGTGGGTGELFF. The CDR3, as DNA: TGTGCCAGCAGCCCCAGCCCCGGGACAGGGGGCGGAACCGGGGAGCTGTTTTTT.

The gene calls are TRBV6-6 and TRBJ2-7; possibly TRBD1 for D (6 bases). The V end was cut by 10 bases, the J end by 5 bases, with 15 bases between. Germline CDR1 MNHNY, CDR2 SVGAGI (reference sequence). The CDR3 spans 12 residues. In DNA, the CDR3 is TGTGCCACTCGGCAGGGGCGGGACGAGCAGTACGTC. This codes for CATRQGRDEQYV.

The chain links TRBV27 to TRBJ2-3; TRBD2 matches 11 bases. CDR1 MNHEY and CDR2 SMNVEV come from the germline V gene (reference sequence). The CDR3 totals 15 residues. The V and J ends lost 2 bases and 6 bases, in that order; junction bases with no gene match: 4. The CDR3 spells CASSLILAGGDTQYF. The CDR3 region has the DNA TGTGCCAGCAGTTTAATCCTAGCGGGAGGTGATACGCAGTATTTT.

The J gene is TRBJ1-1, the V gene TRBV25-1; D ambiguous. Trimming removed 2 bases at V and 2 bases at J, with 21 bases between. This CDR3 is 18 amino acids long. The V gene's germline CDR1 is MGHDK and CDR2 SYGVNS. The CDR3 DNA is TGTGCCAGCAGTGAAAAGTGGGCTATTCCACGATCCAACACTGAAGCTTTCTTT. Translation gives CASSEKWAIPRSNTEAFF.

CDR3 sequence (DNA): TGTGCCAGTAGTGTACTCGGGGGGGTGAGGACAGATACGCAGTATTTT. This encodes CASSVLGGVRTDTQYF. The chain carries TRBV19 and TRBJ2-3; 8 bases align to TRBD2. J was trimmed by 3 bases and V by 5 bases; bases with no gene match: 10. The V gene's germline CDR1 is LNHDA and CDR2 SQIVND (reference sequence). The length of the CDR3 is 16 residues.

The chain carries TRBV19 and TRBJ2-4; 12 positions agree with TRBD2. The germline CDR1 and CDR2 sequences are LNHDA and SQIVND (reference sequence). Trimming cost V 7 bases and J 6 bases; bases outside gene matches: 10. The CDR3 sequence is 16 residues long. The CDR3 region is CASTTQLAGGGNIQYF. Here the CDR3 DNA reads TGTGCCAGTACCACCCAACTAGCGGGAGGAGGAAACATTCAGTACTTC.

The J gene is TRBJ2-3, the V gene TRBV7-2; D is possibly TRBD1 (5 bases). V was pared by 0 bases and J by 4 bases, with 8 bases between. CDR1 is SGHTA and CDR2 is FQGNSA in the germline V gene. CDR3 length: 14 residues. As DNA, the CDR3 is TGTGCCAGCAGCTTAGCGTGGGGCCCAGATACGCAGTATTTT. This translates into CASSLAWGPDTQYF.

This chain joins TRBV30 and TRBJ2-3; D gene ambiguous. The germline V gene encodes CDR1 GTSNPN and CDR2 SVGIG (reference sequence). V gave up 4 bases and J gave up 4 bases, with 9 bases separating them. This CDR3 has 12 residues. CDR3 sequence: CAWTDGSDTQYF. The CDR3 DNA sequence: TGTGCCTGGACGGATGGCTCAGATACGCAGTATTTT.

Concerning this clone: Other DNA sequences of this sample code for an identical CDR3. This chain connects TRBV5-1 to TRBJ1-2; 7 nucleotides line up with TRBD1. The V gene end was trimmed by 5 bases and the J gene end by 6 bases; junction bases not matched to a gene: 7. The CDR3 is made up of 13 amino acids. Germline V lookup: CDR1 SGHRS, CDR2 YFSETQ. The CDR3 DNA sequence: TGCGCCAGCAGGGAGGGACAGCGAGATGGCTACACCTTC. Encoded protein: CASREGQRDGYTF.

Notes on this clone: At one of its ends the junction is not consistent with the germline gene, which may arise from a read error. The V gene is TRBV5-1, the J gene TRBJ1-5; 12 bases agree with TRBD1. Germline V CDR1 and CDR2: SGHRS, YFSETQ. The CDR3 contains 15 residues. Written as DNA, the CDR3 is TGCGCCAGCAGCCCCGGGACAGGGGGCAAGCAGCCCCAGCATTTT. Protein product: CASSPGTGGKQPQHF.

V gene TRBV6-1 combines with J gene TRBJ1-2; TRBD1 agrees at 7 bases. The CDR3 has 14 residues. Trimming removed 2 bases from V and 8 bases from J; junction bases left unmatched: 8. CDR1 and CDR2 from the germline V gene are MNHNS and SASEGT. In nucleotides, the CDR3 is TGTGCCAGCAGTGAATTCGACAGGGATTCAGGCTACACCTTC. It encodes CASSEFDRDSGYTF.

This clone was counted once. The chain combines TRBV11-3 with TRBJ2-3; 9 nucleotides align to TRBD1. V lost 3 bases and J lost 6; bases outside the gene matches: 1. The CDR3 consists of 13 residues. Germline CDR1 and CDR2: SGHNT and YENEEA. The CDR3, as DNA: TGTGCCAGCAGCTTGGGACAGGGTGATACGCAGTATTTT. Its protein is CASSLGQGDTQYF.